This T cell receptor (beta chain) was sequenced for a study of T cells after yellow fever vaccination (dated by TCRdb to the late 2010s). Regarding the research as a whole: Libraries from fractions with low cell numbers were prepared with the SMART-Seq v4 Ultra Low Input RNA kit. To track T-cell clones before and after primary and booster YFV17D yellow fever vaccination, bulk TCR alpha and beta repertoires were sequenced longitudinally. Two healthy male donors made up the cohort, one aged 18 to 29 years and the other aged 30 to 40 years. Blood was drawn at multiple timepoints before and after primary and secondary immunization, with bulk PBMC replicates and cell subsets isolated. Study-level results and caveats: Compared with the primary T-cell response, the secondary T-cell response was faster but weaker, reaching its peak on day 5 rather than on day 15. After the booster, most clones that had expanded after primary vaccination were detected again (around 96% of CD4 and around nine tenths of CD8), suggesting broad maintenance of memory. Because only a couple of donors were included in the study, the extent to which the findings can be generalized is limited. Computational filtering was required because FACS-sorted repertoires could contain abundant contaminating clonotypes from the bulk population. A small share of clonotypes was detected in both CD4 and CD8 compartments, with the overlap likely arising from convergent recombination.

V and J are trimmed by 4 bases and 5 bases, and the gene matches miss 12 bases of the junction. Spanning cysteine to phenylalanine, the CDR3 consists of 16 amino acids. Only CDR3 DNA remains: 48 bases, in frame from the first base. From the germline V gene, CDR1 is ENHRY and CDR2 is SYGVKD. The treatment or condition label on this specimen signifies: live attenuated yellow fever vaccine strain. At every blood-draw timepoint, two biological replicates of bulk PBMCs were collected. PBMCs were isolated from peripheral blood using a standard Ficoll-Paque protocol. TriZol was used to extract RNA from bulk PBMCs, CD4 and CD8 fractions, and dextramer-positive and dextramer-negative fractions. Synthesis of TCR cDNA relied on 5'RACE template switching, a step that introduced a universal primer site along with unique molecular identifiers. cDNA synthesis was primed from both the TCR alpha and TCR beta constant segments. Two PCR steps were used to amplify libraries, with sample barcodes and sequencing adapters being added in the second step. Sequencing of the libraries was done on either Illumina HiSeq 2500 (2x100 bp) or NovaSeq (2x150 bp). Processing in the source paper ran as follows. MIGEC was used to demultiplex reads and collapse the reads into UMI consensus sequences, and MiXCR was used for V(D)J alignment. Using edgeR on replicate PBMC samples, clonotypes were called vaccine-responding if FDR was below 0.01 and the log2 fold change was above 5 up to day 15. Each bulk clonotype received a CD4 or CD8 identity based on whether the sequenced CD4 or CD8 repertoire contained that clonotype at higher abundance. TCRdb trimmed the raw reads at Q25, called clones with MiXCR and kept productive beta chains. Entries that share a CDR3 protein sequence are merged under the most common genes and DNA. These V and J calls rely on TCRdb rather than the paper's analysis. The sample has a few hundred thousand distinct CDR3 sequences on record, around 21% of them singletons. The ten top clones hold approximately 14% of the sample.

This clonotype was detected once. There is no known antigen for this receptor. No per-base quality is available; no much larger clone lies one base away. This sequence uses TRBV10-3 and TRBJ2-7, with TRBD2 identical over 9 junction bases. The sample in question was PBMCs, obtained 15 days after the yellow fever booster vaccination. The TCR sequence derives from a man aged 25-40 years who received the YFV17D yellow fever vaccine. For the CDR3, the sequence is CAISGKLSGSVDEQYF. The DNA reads as follows: TGTGCCATCAGTGGGAAGCTTAGCGGGAGTGTTGACGAGCAGTACTTC.